This T cell receptor (beta chain) was recorded in a study of Tregs in tolerant kidney transplant recipients (dated by TCRdb to between 2018 and 2020). About the study as a whole: The study applied TCRbeta sequencing to find donor-specific regulatory T cells before combined kidney and bone marrow transplantation and then followed those same cells after transplant. Several methods of expanding Tregs specific for an allogeneic donor were compared by TCRbeta repertoire sequencing in a few healthy controls. The research as a whole found: The study was limited by small patient numbers, and the findings need validation in larger populations and under other immunosuppression protocols. Expanding Tregs with activated donor B cells appeared to identify the most biologically relevant and donor-specific TCRbeta repertoire. Biological reproducibility was not directly assessed, although technical replication error appeared to be minimal.

Thawed PBMCs were FACS-sorted into unstimulated Tregs (CD4+CD25+CD127-), CD4+ non-Tregs (CD4+CD25-), CD4 cells and CD8 cells. Blood from healthy controls was obtained either as purchased buffy coats or from healthy volunteers. Healthy control blood was processed by Ficoll density gradient to PBMCs and cryopreserved; patient PBMCs were collected before and after transplant. Note on this clone: The antigen it binds to is not known. Base qualities are not provided; no much larger clone lies one nucleotide away.

For CDR1 and CDR2, the germline V gene lists SNHLY and FYNNEI. Inclusive of the bounding cysteine and phenylalanine, the CDR3 is 13 residues long. Only the CDR3 region is kept as DNA, spanning 39 bases read in frame from base 1. After removal of 3 bases from V and 4 bases from J, the junction retains 0 bases not matched to a gene. For TCRbeta CDR3 sequencing, genomic DNA was extracted from sorted cells using the QIAGEN DNeasy Blood and Tissue Kit. Through immunoSEQ, high-throughput TCRbeta CDR3 sequencing was done commercially, including PCR amplification with internal controls and bias correction. Processing in the source paper ran as follows. Unique productive TCRbeta sequences were defined by CDR3 nucleotide sequence where primers matched, otherwise by CDR3 amino acid sequence with Vbeta and Jbeta genes. To correct for sorting error, sequences found in more than one sorted population at a frequency ratio of 2:1 or less were discarded, and the remaining shared sequences were assigned to the population with the higher frequency. Sequences were defined as donor-reactive when expanded at least 5-fold in CFSE-low cells versus unstimulated cells and present at a frequency of at least 0.01% in CFSE-low cells. Jensen-Shannon divergence, calculated on the top 100 TCRbeta sequences ranked by frequency, was used to quantify repertoire divergence. For any sample with multiple sequencing runs, sorting error was corrected in each run separately before the runs were pooled. TCRdb limited this immuneACCESS table to in-frame rearrangements with V and J called. A share of clones is missing; checked studies link under half to unresolved V genes, and the rest is unexplained. V, J and clone size are taken as reported in that table, and D and trimming were inferred from the DNA itself. The sample yields 75,000 to 95,000 clones; approximately 92% were counted once. About 4.9% of the sample belongs to the ten largest clones.

The sequence links TRBV2 to TRBJ2-3; the central 8 bases match TRBD2. This sequence was found in a human donor in good health. Source material: CD8+ T cells from blood. The nucleotide sequence reads TGTGCCAGCAGTGAGCGGGAGGCAGATACGCAGTATTTT. Translated, this gives CASSEREADTQYF.